This is a list of T cell receptor beta chains from one sample in a study of shared clonotypes between healthy human individuals. Generated by immunoSEQ multiplex PCR, the TCRdb table keeps only in-frame clones and is missing some. The sample includes 2,500,000 or so clones, about 92% of them seen just once. The sample comprised naive CD4+ T cells sorted from blood. Receptor source: a man younger than 35 in good health. CDR3s include the opening cysteine and the closing phenylalanine or tryptophan. D genes are given only for firm matches.

D,J,V,CDR3
TRBD1,TRBJ1-1,TRBV6-6,CASSHDRGNTEAFF
-,TRBJ2-3,TRBV10-3,CAISESRGPDTQYF
-,-,TRBV29-1,CSVEGTKGSYEQYF
TRBD1,TRBJ1-1,TRBV10-3,CAISKGQGTFVNTEAFF
TRBD1,TRBJ1-2,TRBV2,CASRGTGISDGYTF
TRBD2,TRBJ2-7,TRBV5-6,CASSPLSGGVSYEQYF
-,TRBJ1-1,TRBV6-1,CASSRTPPAEAFF
-,TRBJ2-2,TRBV19,CASISVGANTGELFF
TRBD1,TRBJ1-2,TRBV5-1,CASSLALTTGGPGYTF
TRBD1,TRBJ2-5,TRBV28,CASSYLNFRGSGVETQYF
-,TRBJ2-2,TRBV5-1,CASNFGTQNTGELFF
-,TRBJ1-6,TRBV6-1,CASSEGGFGVGNSPLHF
-,TRBJ2-7,TRBV27,CASSLQAGPYEQYF
TRBD1,TRBJ1-2,TRBV7-2,CASSLPSAGGKGYTF
TRBD2,TRBJ2-2,TRBV6-6,CASSRLAGENTGELFF
-,TRBJ2-5,TRBV11-2,CASSFGQETQYF
-,TRBJ1-1,TRBV5-5,CASSLRDTEAFF
-,TRBJ2-2,TRBV10-3,CAISEKGVAVNTGELFF
-,TRBJ1-2,TRBV2,CASSHERQVAYGYTF
-,TRBJ1-3,TRBV18,CASSAEGRGNTIYF
TRBD1,TRBJ1-5,TRBV14,CASSQGGTGNQPQHF
-,TRBJ1-4,TRBV30,CAWSVLRAGRNEKLFF
-,TRBJ2-3,TRBV4-1,CASSPNMWGSTDTQYF
-,TRBJ1-5,TRBV6-6,CASSYVQSNQPQHF
TRBD2,TRBJ2-1,TRBV5-8,CASSLRVTAGGEQFF
-,TRBJ1-5,TRBV27,CASSLLGAGQPQHF
-,TRBJ1-1,TRBV2,CASSTSNTEAFF
TRBD1,TRBJ2-7,TRBV18,CASSPPGTGLTYEQYF
-,TRBJ2-2,TRBV6-1,CASSENPGAPRGELFF
TRBD1,TRBJ1-1,TRBV5-1,CASSPPGQGFTEAFF
-,TRBJ1-4,TRBV18,CASSPAAGGKREKLFF
TRBD2,TRBJ2-3,TRBV10-3,CAITNSGNRDTQYF
TRBD1,TRBJ2-6,TRBV28,CASTTGAASGANVLTF
TRBD1,TRBJ2-6,TRBV7-3,CASSPQGAPGANVLTF
-,TRBJ2-2,TRBV5-4,CASSFNPFTNTGELFF
-,TRBJ1-6,TRBV4-1,CASSQEVQGVGNNSPLHF
-,TRBJ2-5,TRBV30,CAWNRGLQETQYF
-,TRBJ2-3,TRBV7-8,CASSFPYSRTDTQYF
TRBD2,TRBJ2-7,TRBV6-1,CASKVAGGRDEQYF
-,TRBJ2-7,TRBV30,CAWSLNYEQYF
-,TRBJ1-5,TRBV6-1,CASSEARIYQPQHF
-,TRBJ2-5,TRBV28,CASSFGDGEQTQYF
-,TRBJ1-1,TRBV2,CASSPEDTEAFF
-,TRBJ2-3,TRBV6-6,CASTKRGEGTDTQYF
-,TRBJ1-3,TRBV7-9,CASRDDSGRFGNTIYF
-,TRBJ2-7,TRBV7-3,CASSLGGPSALQYF
-,TRBJ1-4,TRBV13,CASSLGTMATNEKLFF
-,TRBJ2-7,TRBV7-2,CASSLRKVEQYF
-,TRBJ1-5,TRBV28,CASSFDRGGYRNQPQHF
TRBD1,TRBJ1-5,TRBV7-9,CASSPGTGANQPQHF
-,TRBJ1-5,TRBV7-6,CASSPSTDQPQHF
TRBD1,TRBJ2-1,TRBV10-3,CAIRGQGGGEQFF
TRBD2,TRBJ2-4,TRBV18,CASSPDTSGTTKNIQYF
-,TRBJ1-1,TRBV18,CASSQGSSDTEAFF
-,TRBJ1-4,TRBV2,CASRFDSSSGKLFF
-,TRBJ1-3,TRBV30,CAWSAENTIYF
TRBD1,TRBJ1-2,TRBV6-1,CASSTRPGGNYGYTF
-,TRBJ1-3,TRBV7-2,CASSLAVGSGNTIYF